This T cell receptor (beta chain) emerged from a study of PD-1 blockade in classical Hodgkin lymphoma. Assay used: immunoSEQ multiplex PCR; TCRdb lists only in-frame clones, some missing. Among 50,000 to 65,000 clones listed, roughly nine tenths were seen once. Germline V lookup: CDR1 PRHDT, CDR2 FYEKMQ (reference sequence). V was shortened by 4 bases and J by 6 bases, with 19 bases between the two germline ends. The CDR3 has 15 amino acids. The time point: cycle 4 day 1 (C4D1), after five to seven weeks of nivolumab. Each patient experienced a relapse that followed autologous stem cell transplantation, and brentuximab vedotin exposure varied. Findings and caveats of the study: Causes of the repertoire differences remain undefined, possibly disease activity or prior therapy. Complete responders showed a baseline diversity that resembled the diversity of newly diagnosed patients. Among the patients, those starting nivolumab under 1 year after ASCT were excluded. Newly diagnosed patients reportedly trailed healthy donors in baseline TCR diversity.

A remark on this clone: Its antigen is undetermined.

The receptor's source is a human donor with classical Hodgkin lymphoma. The V and J genes are TRBV13 and TRBJ2-7; no clear D. This sample comprised peripheral blood mononuclear cells (PBMCs), obtained before the fourth cycle of nivolumab. The chain's CDR3 is CASSSHQREIFEQYF. The CDR3 DNA sequence: TGTGCCAGCAGCTCACACCAAAGGGAAATCTTCGAGCAGTACTTC.